A single sample is the source of the 2 T cell receptor beta chains below, sequenced in a study of identical twins. From the 5' RACE reads, TCRdb called clonotypes with MiXCR, one entry per CDR3 protein. The data contain around 1.7 million distinct CDR3 sequences, around 33% of them seen just once; the ten biggest clones take up 0.25% to 0.3%. Sequencing was performed on cord blood. These receptors came from a newborn girl in good health.

This rearrangement joins TRBV27 to TRBJ1-2, with 8 bases that match TRBD1. After removal of 0 bases from V and 4 bases from J, the junction contained 7 bases not matched to a gene. CDR1 MNHEY and CDR2 SMNVEV come from the germline V gene (reference sequence). This CDR3 is built from 16 residues. The CDR3, as DNA: TGTGCCAGCAGTTTATCGAAGCAGGGGGCTGGCTATGGCTACACCTTC. Translation: CASSLSKQGAGYGYTF.

This clonotype was seen only a few times. The chain recombines TRBV25-1 with TRBJ2-3; TRBD2 matches at 11 bases. Trimming at V came to 5 bases and at J to 1 base, leaving 11 bases not matched to a gene. The germline CDR1 and CDR2 sequences are MGHDK and SYGVNS. This CDR3 spans 18 amino acids. CDR3 coding DNA: TGTGCCAGCAGTCCCAATAGGCTAGCGGGAGGTGGCACAGATACGCAGTATTTT. Residues: CASSPNRLAGGGTDTQYF.